This T cell receptor (beta chain) was sequenced for a study of T-cell reconstitution after alpha-beta-depleted transplantation in children. Whole-study results and caveats: Once a year had passed after transplant, T-cell counts and diversity came mostly from newly produced T cells. From surviving recipient T cells and thymic progenitors came the high day-60 TCRbeta diversity observed in some patients. Two months or so post-transplant, alpha-beta T cells reportedly derived from several hundred expanded graft clones.

J was trimmed by 3 bases and V by 0 bases; bases with no gene match: 6. CDR3 length: 16 residues. Germline V gives CDR1 LNHNV, CDR2 YYDKDF (reference sequence). Unique molecular identifiers were built into the TCRbeta library. TCRdb passed the PCR reads through MiXCR, listing each CDR3 protein once. The repertoire includes fewer than 400,000 distinct CDR3 sequences, approximately 20% of them detected once, and approximately 11% sits in the top ten. In this sample, this clonotype turned up a few times. Its antigen is not known. The sequencing used PBMCs, mostly from graft donor cells, collected 180 days after TCRalphabeta/CD19-depleted stem cell transplant. The chain links TRBV15 to TRBJ2-7; 9 bases are shared with TRBD1. This receptor was taken from a male patient between 5 and 17 years old who had a stem cell transplant for acute lymphoblastic leukemia, so the T cells may come from the graft donor. The CDR3 nucleotides read TGTGCCACCAGCAGAGACCCGACAGGGGGTGGCTACGAGCAGTACTTC. Protein sequence: CATSRDPTGGGYEQYF. Drawing the rest from reference TRBV15 and TRBJ2-7, the complete variable domain is DAMVIQNPRYQVTQFGKPVTLSCSQTLNHNVMYWYQQKSSQAPKLLFHYYDKDFNNEADTPDNFQSRRPNTSFCFLDIRSPGLGDTAMYLCATSRDPTGGGYEQYFGPGTRLTVT.